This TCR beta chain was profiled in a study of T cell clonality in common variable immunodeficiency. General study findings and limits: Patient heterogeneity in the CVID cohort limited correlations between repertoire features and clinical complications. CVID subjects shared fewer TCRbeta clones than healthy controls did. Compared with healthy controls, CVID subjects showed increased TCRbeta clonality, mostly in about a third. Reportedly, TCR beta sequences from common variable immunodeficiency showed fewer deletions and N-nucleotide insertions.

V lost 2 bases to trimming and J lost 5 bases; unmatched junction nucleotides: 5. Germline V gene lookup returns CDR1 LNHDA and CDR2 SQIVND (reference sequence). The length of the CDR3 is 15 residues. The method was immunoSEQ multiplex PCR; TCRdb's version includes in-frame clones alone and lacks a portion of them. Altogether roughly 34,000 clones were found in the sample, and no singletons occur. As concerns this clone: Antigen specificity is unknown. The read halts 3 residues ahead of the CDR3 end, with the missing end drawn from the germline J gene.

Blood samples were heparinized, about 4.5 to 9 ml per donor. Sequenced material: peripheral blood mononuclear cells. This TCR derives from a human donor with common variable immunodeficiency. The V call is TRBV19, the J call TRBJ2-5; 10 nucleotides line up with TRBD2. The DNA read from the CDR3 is TGTGCCAGTAGTATACGGCTAGCGGGAGTGGAGACC. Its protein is CASSIRLAGVET. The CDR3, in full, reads CASSIRLAGVETQYF.